A single sample is the source of the 3 T cell receptor beta chains below, sequenced in a study of blood T cell repertoires in COVID-19. Libraries were prepared by immunoSEQ multiplex PCR; TCRdb keeps only in-frame clonotypes and omits some of them. The sample has approximately 220,000 clones, over 80% seen once. Sequenced: peripheral blood. Source of these receptors: a man aged 35-49 years with acute or convalescent COVID-19.

This clone was seen a few times. The J gene is TRBJ2-7, the V gene TRBV10-3, with D perhaps TRBD2 (6 bases). Deletions cut 9 bases from V and 6 bases from J, with 21 bases between. Germline V gene data show CDR1 as ENHRY and CDR2 as SYGVKD. The CDR3 totals 14 residues. The CDR3 DNA reads as TGTGCCATGGGACTGACTACTCCTTCGGGCGAGCAGTACTTC. Translating it yields CAMGLTTPSGEQYF.

Worth noting for this clone: The sample holds other DNA sequences that translate to the same CDR3. The rearrangement links TRBV9 to TRBJ1-1, with D maybe TRBD1 (6 bases). This CDR3 is 13 amino acids long. Germline CDR1 reads SGDLS; CDR2 reads YYNGEE. V dropped 3 bases and J dropped 1 base, with 7 bases sitting between them. The CDR3 reads CASSATGNTEAFF. In nucleotides, the CDR3 is TGTGCCAGCAGCGCGACAGGGAACACTGAAGCTTTCTTT. The entire variable domain, with the rest obtained from reference TRBV9 and TRBJ1-1, is as follows: DSGVTQTPKHLITATGQRVTLRCSPRSGDLSVYWYQQSLDQGLQFLIQYYNGEERAKGNILERFSAQQFPDLHSELNLSSLELGDSALYFCASSATGNTEAFFGQGTRLTVV.

The genes are TRBV7-2 and TRBJ2-7, with 16 bases matching TRBD2. Losses at the gene ends were 1 base for V and 3 bases for J; bases not matched to a gene: 6. The germline gives CDR1 SGHTA, CDR2 FQGNSA. The length of the CDR3 is 18 residues. In DNA form, the CDR3 reads TGTGCCAGCAGCTTAGGTTCGGGACTAGCGGGAGGGGTCTACGAGCAGTACTTC. Translation gives CASSLGSGLAGGVYEQYF.